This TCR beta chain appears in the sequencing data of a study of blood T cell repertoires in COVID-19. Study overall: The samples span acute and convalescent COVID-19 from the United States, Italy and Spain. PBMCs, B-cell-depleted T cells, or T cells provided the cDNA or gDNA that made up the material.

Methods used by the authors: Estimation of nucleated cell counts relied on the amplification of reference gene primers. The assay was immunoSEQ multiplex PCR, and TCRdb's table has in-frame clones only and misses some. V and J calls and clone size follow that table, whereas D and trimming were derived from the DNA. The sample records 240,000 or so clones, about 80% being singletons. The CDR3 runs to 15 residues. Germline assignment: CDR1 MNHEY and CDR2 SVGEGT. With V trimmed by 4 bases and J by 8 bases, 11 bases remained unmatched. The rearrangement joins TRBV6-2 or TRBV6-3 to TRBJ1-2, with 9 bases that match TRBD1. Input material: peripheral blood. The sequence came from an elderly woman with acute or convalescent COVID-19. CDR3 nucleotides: TGTGCCAGCAGTTCCCCGGACAGGGGCGGACTCGGCTACACCTTC. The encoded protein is CASSSPDRGGLGYTF.